These 21 T cell receptor beta chains came from one sample sequenced in a study of T-cell memory formation after mild COVID-19. TCRdb re-called the 5' RACE reads with MiXCR, one entry per CDR3 protein. The sample yields about 57,000 distinct CDR3 sequences, 12% seen once. Specimen: PBMCs or a T cell subset sorted from them (not recorded which). The receptors here all came from a man between 18 and 29 years old who had mild COVID-19 (a few samples of this study predate the infection). Cell type and time point are not known.

There are a few counts of this clonotype. The rearrangement joins TRBV28 to TRBJ2-3, with D uncertain. The CDR3 has 12 amino acids. CDR1 is MDHEN, CDR2 SYDVKM, per germline. V lost 5 bases and J 4 bases, leaving 7 bases between the germline ends. CDR3 amino acids: CASSPDADTQYF. The CDR3 DNA follows: TGTGCCAGCAGTCCTGATGCAGATACGCAGTATTTT. Variable domain in full (rest from reference TRBV28 and TRBJ2-3): DVKVTQSSRYLVKRTGEKVFLECVQDMDHENMFWYRQDPGLGLRLIYFSYDVKMKEKGDIPEGYSVSREKKERFSLILESASTNQTSMYLCASSPDADTQYFGPGTRLTVL.

V gene TRBV5-8 combines with J gene TRBJ2-3; TRBD2 might be the D (5 bases). The ends were cut back, 4 bases at V and 4 bases at J, with 7 bases in the middle. The CDR3 extends over 12 amino acids. The V gene's germline CDR1 is SGHTS and CDR2 YDEGEE. CDR3 nucleotide sequence: TGTGCCAGCAGCCGTAGCGCAGATACGCAGTATTTT. It translates to CASSRSADTQYF.

This chain links TRBV20-1 with TRBJ1-1; unclear D gene. The CDR3 runs 12 residues. V lost 0 bases to trimming and J lost 4 bases, with 6 bases between them. Germline V gene data show CDR1 as DFQATT and CDR2 as SNEGSKA (reference sequence). The CDR3 coding sequence is TGCAGTGCTAGAGATCCGAGCACTGAAGCTTTCTTT. As protein: CSARDPSTEAFF.

This clonotype was seen many times. V and J are TRBV4-3 and TRBJ2-5; TRBD1 matches at 7 bases. CDR1 and CDR2 from the germline V gene are LGHNA and YSLEER. The CDR3 is 16 amino acids. V was pared by 1 base and J by 4 bases, with 9 bases of the junction left unmatched. For the CDR3, the DNA is TGCGCCAGCAGCCAAGCGGAAGGGGGCTGGGTAGAGACCCAGTACTTC. Its protein product is CASSQAEGGWVETQYF.

This chain connects TRBV5-1 to TRBJ2-3; 11 bases align to TRBD1. The V gene's germline CDR1 is SGHRS and CDR2 YFSETQ. Trimming removed 4 bases from V and 1 base from J; junction bases left unmatched: 5. This CDR3 has 16 amino acids. The CDR3 DNA reads TGCGCCAGCAGCACGGGACAGGGGGTTGGCACAGATACGCAGTATTTT. Amino acid sequence: CASSTGQGVGTDTQYF.

The chain employs TRBV6-6 and TRBJ2-1, with D tentatively TRBD2 (6 bases). The CDR3 sequence is 13 residues long. V lost 6 bases to trimming and J lost 7 bases, with 13 bases between them. CDR1 is MNHNY, CDR2 SVGAGI, per germline (reference sequence). The CDR3 DNA sequence: TGTGCCAGCAGCTTTACTAGCAGGAATGAGCAGTTCTTC. Protein sequence: CASSFTSRNEQFF.

V gene TRBV5-1 combines with J gene TRBJ2-3; D gene ambiguous. V was shortened by 4 bases and J by 6 bases, with 12 bases between the two germline ends. This CDR3 has 13 residues. Germline V CDR1 and CDR2: SGHRS, YFSETQ. CDR3 sequence: CASSPYRSDTQYF. CDR3 DNA sequence: TGCGCCAGCAGCCCCTACCGCTCCGATACGCAGTATTTT. Based on the CDR3 plus reference TRBV5-1 and TRBJ2-3, the full variable domain is KAGVTQTPRYLIKTRGQQVTLSCSPISGHRSVSWYQQTPGQGLQFLFEYFSETQRNKGNFPGRFSGRQFSNSRSEMNVSTLELGDSALYLCASSPYRSDTQYFGPGTRLTVL.

This clonotype has more than one count but fewer than ten. The chain uses TRBV7-2 and TRBJ2-4; 8 bases align to TRBD1. Germline CDR1 and CDR2: SGHTA and FQGNSA. J gave up 2 bases and V 2 bases, and 5 bases lay outside the gene matches. The CDR3 is 16 residues long. In nucleotides, the CDR3 is TGTGCCAGCAGCTTAACTAGGACAGGGACCAAAAACATTCAGTACTTC. Translating gives CASSLTRTGTKNIQYF.

The chain uses TRBV30 and TRBJ2-3; TRBD1 matches 7 bases. The CDR3 is made up of 14 amino acids. The V and J ends lost 6 bases and 4 bases, in that order; junction bases with no gene match: 10. Germline V lookup: CDR1 GTSNPN, CDR2 SVGIG (reference sequence). CDR3 nucleotides: TGTGCCTGCAGAGAAGACAGGGTCCCAGATACGCAGTATTTT. This translates into CACREDRVPDTQYF.

The table lists this clonotype with a few counts. This chain joins TRBV3-1 and TRBJ1-1; tentatively, D is TRBD1 (5 bases). Germline V gene data show CDR1 as LGHDT and CDR2 as YNNKEL (reference sequence). This CDR3 spans 16 amino acids. The ends were cut back, 2 bases at V and 1 base at J, with 14 bases in the middle. The CDR3 spells CASSQFGAGWNTEAFF. In nucleotides, the CDR3 is TGTGCCAGCAGCCAATTCGGGGCTGGGTGGAACACTGAAGCTTTCTTT.

This clonotype has more than one count but fewer than ten. The gene calls are TRBV20-1 and TRBJ2-1; TRBD1 is a possible D gene (6 bases). The CDR3 runs 17 residues. The V end was cut by 3 bases, the J end by 4 bases, with 22 bases between. Germline-derived CDR1 and CDR2 are DFQATT and SNEGSKA (reference sequence). The CDR3 sequence is CSARDRFRVGQYNEQFF. The DNA for the CDR3 is TGCAGTGCTAGGGACCGTTTTAGGGTAGGACAGTACAATGAGCAGTTCTTC.

In this sample, this clonotype turned up many times. This chain links TRBV6-5 with TRBJ2-2; no clear D. Germline V gene lookup returns CDR1 MNHEY and CDR2 SVGAGI. The CDR3 is 14 amino acids. Trimming took off 0 bases at V and 7 bases at J, with 9 bases between the two ends. The chain's CDR3 is CASSYSGVVGELFF. The DNA of the CDR3 is TGTGCCAGCAGTTACTCTGGGGTGGTCGGGGAGCTGTTTTTT.

About this clonotype itself: A much more abundant neighbour one base away suggests this may be a read error. This chain uses TRBV5-1 with TRBJ2-7; 7 nucleotides line up with TRBD2. CDR3 size: 15 residues. CDR1 is SGHRS and CDR2 is YFSETQ in the germline V gene. This CDR3 reads CDSSLAERGYYEQYF. The CDR3 bases are TGCGACAGCAGCTTGGCCGAGCGGGGCTACTACGAGCAGTACTTC.

This chain links TRBV20-1 with TRBJ1-1; tentative D call: TRBD1 (6 bases). Trimming shortened V by 6 bases and J by 1 base, and 9 bases separated the two germline ends. Germline V gene data show CDR1 as DFQATT and CDR2 as SNEGSKA (reference sequence). CDR3 length: 12 residues. This CDR3 reads CSALGGNTEAFF. As DNA, the CDR3 is TGCAGTGCCCTAGGGGGGAACACTGAAGCTTTCTTT.

The gene calls are TRBV12-3 or TRBV12-4 and TRBJ2-2, with a weak D call TRBD2 (5 bases). CDR3 size: 15 residues. V lost 2 bases to trimming and J lost 2 bases, with 9 bases between them. CDR3 sequence reads: CASSLQLANTGELFF. The CDR3 nucleotides read TGTGCCAGCAGTTTACAGCTAGCCAACACCGGGGAGCTGTTTTTT.

This clonotype was detected many times. The chain recombines TRBV6-4 with TRBJ2-2; 9 nucleotides match TRBD1. Germline lookup yields CDR1 MRHNA and CDR2 SNTAGT. After removal of 8 bases from V and 3 bases from J, the junction contained 1 base not matched to a gene. This CDR3 is built from 13 residues. The CDR3 region has the DNA TGTGCCAGCCGGGACAGGGACACCGGGGAGCTGTTTTTT. Translating it yields CASRDRDTGELFF.

The genes are TRBV20-1 and TRBJ1-5, with unresolved D. CDR3 size: 15 residues. Germline CDR1 DFQATT, CDR2 SNEGSKA (reference sequence). The V and J ends lost 0 bases and 2 bases respectively, with 11 bases between them. DNA of the CDR3: TGCAGTGCTAGAGAGGGCAACCAAGGCAATCAGCCCCAGCATTTT. This encodes CSAREGNQGNQPQHF.

This clonotype was counted between two and nine times. This chain links TRBV7-9 with TRBJ1-2, with TRBD1 identical over 8 bases. Trimming removed 6 bases from V and 4 bases from J; junction bases left unmatched: 10. The CDR3 is made up of 15 amino acids. CDR1 and CDR2 from the germline V gene are SEHNR and FQNEAQ (reference sequence). The CDR3 is CASRPGQGESYGYTF. Written as DNA, the CDR3 is TGTGCCAGCAGACCCGGACAGGGAGAATCCTATGGCTACACCTTC.

Only a few counts were recorded for this clonotype. This rearrangement joins TRBV24-1 to TRBJ2-3; 7 nucleotides line up with TRBD2. This CDR3 contains 13 residues. CDR1 and CDR2 (germline): KGHDR, SFDVKD. Unmatched junction bases numbered 7, after V lost 12 bases and J lost 2 bases. Written as DNA, the CDR3 is TGTGCCGCGGCGGGGGTATCCACAGATACGCAGTATTTT. This encodes CAAAGVSTDTQYF.

This clonotype was recorded at least ten times. The genes are TRBV2 and TRBJ1-5, with D maybe TRBD1 (5 bases). The V gene lost 8 bases and the J gene lost 7 bases, with 12 bases spanning the gap. Germline V gene data show CDR1 as SNHLY and CDR2 as FYNNEI. CDR3 size: 12 residues. CDR3 in amino acids: CASSRVTQPQHF. In DNA, the CDR3 is TGTGCCAGCTCCAGGGTAACCCAGCCCCAGCATTTT.

This CDR3 reads CASSPKTGNTEAFF. CDR3 DNA: TGTGCCAGTTCCCCGAAGACAGGGAACACTGAAGCTTTCTTT. The genes are TRBV19 and TRBJ1-1; D possibly corresponds to TRBD1 (6 bases). With 8 bases removed from V and 1 base from J, the gap between germline ends came to 14 bases. The germline CDR1 and CDR2 sequences are LNHDA and SQIVND (reference sequence). The CDR3 has 14 residues.